This T cell receptor (beta chain) was found in a study of cytomegalovirus exposure and HLA in healthy donors. This CDR3 region has 16 residues. Trimming took off 0 bases at V and 6 bases at J, with 17 bases between the two ends. Per the germline V gene, CDR1 is SGDLS and CDR2 is YYNGEE. The primer mix had 60 Vbeta and 13 Jbeta primers. Per the original methods: The count from a later analysis was tens of millions of unique TCR beta chains, approximately 9.9 million of them shared. Using immunoSEQ multiplex PCR, the repertoire was profiled, and TCRdb retains in-frame clones only, with some absent. Clone size and V and J calls were adopted from that table, with D and trimming inferred from the DNA. There are more than 150,000 clones in the sample; roughly 80% occur only once, and 1% to 1.5% lies in the top ten.

The clonotype comes from a man in his fifties in good health and CMV-seropositive. The rearrangement joins TRBV9 to TRBJ2-3; D is perhaps TRBD2 (6 bases). Sequencing input: PBMCs. CDR3 in amino acids: CASSVALAGSFDTQYF. The DNA of the CDR3 is TGTGCCAGCAGCGTAGCTCTGGCGGGAAGCTTCGATACGCAGTATTTT.